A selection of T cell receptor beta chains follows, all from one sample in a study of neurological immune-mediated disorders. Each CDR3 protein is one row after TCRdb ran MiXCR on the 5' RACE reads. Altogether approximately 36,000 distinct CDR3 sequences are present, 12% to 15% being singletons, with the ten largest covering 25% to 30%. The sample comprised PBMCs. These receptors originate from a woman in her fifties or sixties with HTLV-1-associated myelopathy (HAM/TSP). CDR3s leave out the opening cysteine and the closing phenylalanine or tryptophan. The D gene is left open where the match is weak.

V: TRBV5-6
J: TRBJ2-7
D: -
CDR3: ASSQTTYEQY

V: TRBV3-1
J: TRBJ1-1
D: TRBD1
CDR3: ASSHTGQMNTEAF

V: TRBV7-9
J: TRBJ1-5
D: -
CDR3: ASSSNRDNQPQH

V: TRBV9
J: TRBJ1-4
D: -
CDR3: ASSVDWGANEKLF

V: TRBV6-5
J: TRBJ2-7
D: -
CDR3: ASSYRGFSYEQY

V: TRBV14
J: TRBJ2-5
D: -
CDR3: ASSRLVGGREETQY

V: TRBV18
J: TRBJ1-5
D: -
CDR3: ASSPTRGEPAQPQH

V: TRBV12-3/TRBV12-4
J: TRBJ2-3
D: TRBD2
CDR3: ASSSSGSNTQY

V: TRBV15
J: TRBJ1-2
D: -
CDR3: ATSRAGSGCGYT

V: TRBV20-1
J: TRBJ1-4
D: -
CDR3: SARGDRVATNEKLF

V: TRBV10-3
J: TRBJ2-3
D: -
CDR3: AIRGVSTDTQY

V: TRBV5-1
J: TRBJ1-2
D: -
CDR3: ASSSTVYGYT

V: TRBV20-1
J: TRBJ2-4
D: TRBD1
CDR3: SARRQGAKNIQY

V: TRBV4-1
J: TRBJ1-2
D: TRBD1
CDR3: ASSKGDRVYGYT

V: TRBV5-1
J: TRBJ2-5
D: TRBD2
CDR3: ASSNLAGGTAETQY

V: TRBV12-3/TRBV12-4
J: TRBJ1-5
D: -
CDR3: ASSLEQGAYQPQH

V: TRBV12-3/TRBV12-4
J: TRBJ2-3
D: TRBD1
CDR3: ASSQGQGRDTQY

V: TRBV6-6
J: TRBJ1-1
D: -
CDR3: ASREGYMNTEAF

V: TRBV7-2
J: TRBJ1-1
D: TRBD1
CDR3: ASSLAGQGDAEAF

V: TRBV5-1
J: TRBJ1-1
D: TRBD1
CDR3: ASSPVTGGPEAF

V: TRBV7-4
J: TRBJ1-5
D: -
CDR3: ASSLIFRTALNQPQH

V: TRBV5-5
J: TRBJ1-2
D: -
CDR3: ASSKGTDNYGYT

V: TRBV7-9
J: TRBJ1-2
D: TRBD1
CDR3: ASSLETGNSYGYT

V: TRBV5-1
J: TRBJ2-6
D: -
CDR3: ASSLEHSGGANVLT

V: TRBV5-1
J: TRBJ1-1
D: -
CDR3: ASSLVGGNTEAF

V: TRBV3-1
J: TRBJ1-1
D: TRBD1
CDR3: ASSQGQGGAF

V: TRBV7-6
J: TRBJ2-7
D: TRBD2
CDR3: ASSLGRGSPYEQY